This TCR beta chain stems from a study of cytomegalovirus exposure and HLA in healthy donors (dated by TCRdb to about 2017). About the full investigation: An earlier analysis of several hundred of the donors reported roughly 300 Gb of sequence data and some 120 million unique TCR beta sequences from about 180 million T cells. Approximately 330 gigabases of sequencing data and around 85 million unique TCR sequences made up an early release that covered nearly 650 HLA-typed donors. The genetic ancestry cluster associated with self-reported Caucasian donors included about 84% of the roughly 390 genotyped donors. The study aimed to test whether signatures of past pathogen exposure could be identified by cataloging public T cell receptors. Using immunosequencing, the study profiled T cell repertoires from fewer than 700 subjects and related those repertoires to cytomegalovirus serostatus. Along with the roughly 670-subject first cohort, a separate validation cohort of around 120 different subjects was used. To predict cytomegalovirus infection status, the study brought together high-throughput TCR immunosequencing, statistical association of individual TCRs with disease status, and machine learning. A later analysis re-analyzed previously published TCR beta repertoires from 550 to 700 donors and added high-resolution HLA genotyping to study TCR occurrence patterns. The later analysis used no new phenotypic data to find candidate immune exposures, relying instead on TCR beta sequences and their occurrence across donors. An earlier analysis of fewer than 750 of the donors used high-throughput TCR beta sequencing to judge whether each TCR beta V gene segment behaved as functional or pseudogenic. Donor age, sex, ethnicity and CMV serostatus were compiled together with the repertoire data. In a later genetic analysis, genome-wide SNP genotypes for about three fifths of the roughly 670 donors were used, and that subset was treated as a discovery cohort. Every repertoire in the discovery cohort had been generated on one and the same sequencing platform. Both class I and class II loci were covered by HLA typing, at four-digit resolution. Typing coverage differed by locus: A, B, C, DRB1 and DQB1 were typed in roughly 620-630 donors, DQA1 in about 560, DPA1 in nearly 610, and DPB1 in 450 to 480. A handful of DR-DQ haplotypes were treated as single units for association and clustering because of strong linkage in the cohort. Across 300 to 500 genotyped donors of the cohort, an average of about 240,000 unique TCR beta nucleotide sequences per donor were sequenced, and approximately 17% of those sequences were non-productive.

Library prep was done by the immunoSEQ multiplex PCR assay. A mixture of 60 forward primers for TCR Vbeta segments and 13 reverse primers for TCR Jbeta segments was used in the multiplex PCR. Amplification of the CDR3 region of rearranged TCR beta genes was performed with a multiplex PCR assay on genomic DNA. The Illumina HiSeq System was used to sequence the amplified TCR beta libraries as 87-base-pair reads. Processing in the source paper ran as follows. Across the roughly 700 repertoires, a later analysis counted 60 million to 90 million unique TCR beta chains, 9 million to 14 million of which were shared by at least two donors. To remove PCR and sequencing errors, raw reads were error-corrected and collapsed into unique sequences using a nearest-neighbor algorithm that merged closely related sequences. To assign V, D and J gene segments, CDR3 sequences were aligned to IMGT reference sequences. For a sequence to be retained, at least a six-nucleotide match to both a V gene segment and a J gene segment was required. A rearrangement was called productive if the CDR3 had no stop codons and remained in frame with V and J, and every other rearrangement was called non-productive. Following IMGT convention, CDR3 was defined as the stretch from the second conserved V-encoded cysteine up to the conserved J-encoded phenylalanine. The earlier analysis of fewer than 700 of the donors excluded sequences that lacked an unambiguous match to a single V gene segment. An earlier analysis of a few hundred of the donors classified V segments as functional when productive rearrangements were above 56.7% and as segregating when the standard deviation between donors was above 5%. To diagnose cytomegalovirus status from the catalog of TCR beta chain sequences, a statistical classification framework was built. In a later analysis, V and J genes were assigned by comparing TCR nucleotide sequences against IMGT/GENE-DB human TR gene sequences. In a later analysis, CDR3 sequences and most-parsimonious VDJ recombination scenarios were assigned using the TCRdist pipeline. In a later analysis, each TCR beta chain was defined by its CDR3 amino acid sequence together with its V-gene family, and reads without a unique V-gene family were excluded. To address suspected cross-contamination and a sequencing artifact, a later analysis removed over 500 highly shared, low-generation-probability nucleotide sequences. A later analysis calculated a clonal expansion index for each public chain from normalized within-repertoire ranks of inferred template counts. In a later analysis, generation probabilities were computed with a VDJ recombination model fitted to out-of-frame rearrangements, and the resulting probabilities were checked against IGoR. A later analysis scored TCR-TCR, TCR-HLA and TCR-CMV co-occurrence with hypergeometric tests, applying a repertoire-size bias correction to TCR pairs. In a later analysis, false discovery rates were estimated by permuting HLA or CMV assignments 20 times. In a later analysis, co-occurring TCRs were grouped using DBSCAN, with TCRdist sequence similarity added in when clustering inside HLA-allele-positive subsets. Repertoires with fewer than 30,000 or more than 120,000 public chains were left out of co-occurrence clustering, as were about 5 repertoires with anomalous nucleotide sharing. TCRdb took over this immuneACCESS table, retaining in-frame rearrangements with V and J assigned. Such tables are incomplete; in checked studies, under half of the missing clones stem from an unresolved V gene, and the remainder is unexplained. The DNA was the basis for D and trimming; V, J and clone size are from that table. This sample is represented by about 150,000 clones; around 66% of them were singletons. Together, the top ten hold about 3% of the sample.

The cohort was made up of around 720 healthy bone marrow donors. At the time of sampling, all cohort members were nominally healthy, though unrecorded immune exposures were likely present. The donor was CMV seropositive and was included in the group of 250 to 300 seropositive cohort members. Every donor gave a peripheral blood sample, and the peripheral blood mononuclear cells from that sample were used for TCR beta sequencing. The Qiagen DNeasy Blood Extraction Kit was used to extract genomic DNA from the blood cell samples. Only a few counts were recorded for this clone. Which antigen it targets is not known. No base quality values were provided; no much bigger clone lies one nucleotide off. The study at large found these results: Correlated functional status among segregating V segments might reflect linkage disequilibrium, but an unknown experimental factor could not be ruled out. Because counts were too low, some 17 rarely observed V segments, including chromosome 9 orphons, were excluded from the earlier analysis of roughly 580 of the donors. The authors suggested that the approach could potentially be generalized to other disease states and immunological phenotypes. A further reported finding was that TCR beta sequences accurately predicted the HLA-A and HLA-B alleles for most subjects in the first cohort. A later analysis reported that several top co-occurrence clusters appeared linked to parvovirus B19, influenza, CMV and Epstein-Barr virus. A later analysis associated about 17,000 TCR beta sequences with specific HLA alleles at a false discovery rate of 0.05. In an earlier analysis of 587 of the donors, most TCR beta V segments appeared in productive rearrangements about 90% or about 30% of the time, broadly matching IMGT annotations. In a later analysis, most CMV-associated TCR beta chains were found to appear HLA-restricted, with HLA associations seemingly driven largely by CMV exposure. Three of the identified cytomegalovirus-associated TCR beta chains were confirmed in vitro to be specific for cytomegalovirus antigens. Only TCR beta chains were sequenced in this cohort, and the absence of alpha or paired-chain data limited detectable features. A total of 150 or so TCR beta chains were listed by the study as associated with cytomegalovirus. For the cohort, immune exposure information was limited to CMV serostatus. A later analysis found that TCR association rates varied across HLA loci, with DRB1 alleles showing the most associated TCRs and HLA-C alleles the fewest. The presence/absence analyses assumed that sequencing depth was roughly uniform across donors, and that assumption may not be true. Compared with equally common non-associated chains, HLA-associated TCR beta chains in a later analysis were more clonally expanded and had lower generation probabilities. Compared with the 666-donor mean, donors in an Asian-associated ancestry cluster had fewer N-insertions in productive TCRs, according to a later genetic analysis. Most TCR sequences were seen in very few donors, while some public TCRs were found in many individuals. An association between a missense DCLRE1C variant and V-gene and J-gene trimming of TCR beta chains was found in a later genetic analysis and replicated in an independent cohort. A cluster of highly shared sequence variants was judged likely to represent a technical artifact of the sequencing pipeline. Strong co-occurrence of HLA alleles, especially DR and DQ, made assigning TCR associations to individual alleles difficult. Because HLA typing was unavailable for some donors at each locus, only the typed subset was used in association tests. The classifier was reported to diagnose cytomegalovirus status with high specificity and sensitivity in both the original and validation cohorts.

Sequencing input: PBMCs. The receptor's source is a woman aged 30 to 39 in good health and CMV-seropositive.

The CDR3 sequence is CASTPWGLAHEQFF. DNA sequence: TGTGCCAGCACCCCATGGGGACTAGCTCATGAGCAGTTCTTC. The rearrangement combines TRBV27 with TRBJ2-1, with TRBD2 identical over 9 junction bases. CDR1 and CDR2 are read off the germline V gene (reference sequence) as MNHEY and SMNVEV. The CDR3 numbers 14 residues from cysteine through phenylalanine. Here the CDR3 DNA is all that survives: 42 bases in frame from base 1. V ends up 7 bases short and J 8 bases short, with an unmatched junction base count of 9.